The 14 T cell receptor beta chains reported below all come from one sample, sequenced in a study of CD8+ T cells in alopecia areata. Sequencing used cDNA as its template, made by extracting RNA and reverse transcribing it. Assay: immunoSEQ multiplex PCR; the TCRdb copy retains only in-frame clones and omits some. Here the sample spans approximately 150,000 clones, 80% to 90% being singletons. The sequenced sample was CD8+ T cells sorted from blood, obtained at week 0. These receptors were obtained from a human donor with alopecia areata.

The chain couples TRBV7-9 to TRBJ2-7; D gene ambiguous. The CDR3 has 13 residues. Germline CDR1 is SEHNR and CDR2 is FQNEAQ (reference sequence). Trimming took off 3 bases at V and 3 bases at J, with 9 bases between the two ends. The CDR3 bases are TGTGCCAGCAGCTTTGCAGGAGACTACGAGCAGTACTTC. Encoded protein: CASSFAGDYEQYF.

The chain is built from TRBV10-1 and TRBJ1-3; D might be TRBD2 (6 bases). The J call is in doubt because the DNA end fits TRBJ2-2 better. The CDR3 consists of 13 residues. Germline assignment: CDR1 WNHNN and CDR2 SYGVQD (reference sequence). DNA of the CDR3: TGCGCCAGCAGTGATCCGGGGGCCGGGGAGCTGTTTTTT. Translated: CASSDPGAGELFF.

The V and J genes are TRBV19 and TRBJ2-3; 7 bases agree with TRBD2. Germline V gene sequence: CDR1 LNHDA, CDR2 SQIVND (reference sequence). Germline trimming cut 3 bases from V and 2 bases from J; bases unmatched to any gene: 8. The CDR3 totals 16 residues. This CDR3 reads CASSILASGNTDTQYF. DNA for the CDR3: TGTGCCAGTAGTATCTTGGCTAGCGGCAACACAGATACGCAGTATTTT.

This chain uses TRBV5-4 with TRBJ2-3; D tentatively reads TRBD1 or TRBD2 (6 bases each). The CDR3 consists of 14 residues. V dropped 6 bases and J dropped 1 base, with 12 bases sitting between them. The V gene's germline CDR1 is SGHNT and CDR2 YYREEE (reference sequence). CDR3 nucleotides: TGTGCCAGCACCCCCGGGGGCCGCACAGATACGCAGTATTTT. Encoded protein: CASTPGGRTDTQYF.

CDR3 amino acids: CASSRDSYNEQFF. The DNA of the CDR3 is TGTGCCAGCAGCAGGGACTCCTACAATGAGCAGTTCTTC. This rearrangement joins TRBV19 to TRBJ2-1, with D maybe TRBD1 (5 bases). Germline V gene sequence: CDR1 LNHDA, CDR2 SQIVND (reference sequence). Deletions cut 9 bases from V and 0 bases from J, with 9 bases between. The CDR3 sequence is 13 residues long.

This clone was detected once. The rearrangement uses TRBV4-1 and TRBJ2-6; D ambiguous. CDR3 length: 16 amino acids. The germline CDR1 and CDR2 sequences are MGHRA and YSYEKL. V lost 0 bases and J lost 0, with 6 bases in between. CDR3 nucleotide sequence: TGCGCCAGCAGCCAAGAGCGGACCTCTGGGGCCAACGTCCTGACTTTC. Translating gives CASSQERTSGANVLTF.

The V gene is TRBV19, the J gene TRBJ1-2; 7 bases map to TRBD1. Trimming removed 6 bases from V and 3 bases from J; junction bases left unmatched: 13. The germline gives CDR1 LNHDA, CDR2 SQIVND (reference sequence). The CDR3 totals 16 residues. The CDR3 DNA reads TGTGCCAGTAGCGGGGAGACAGGGTGGCACTACTATGGCTACACCTTC. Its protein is CASSGETGWHYYGYTF. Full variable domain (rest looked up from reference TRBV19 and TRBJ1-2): DGGITQSPKYLFRKEGQNVTLSCEQNLNHDAMYWYRQDPGQGLRLIYYSQIVNDFQKGDIAEGYSVSREKKESFPLTVTSAQKNPTAFYLCASSGETGWHYYGYTFGSGTRLTVV.

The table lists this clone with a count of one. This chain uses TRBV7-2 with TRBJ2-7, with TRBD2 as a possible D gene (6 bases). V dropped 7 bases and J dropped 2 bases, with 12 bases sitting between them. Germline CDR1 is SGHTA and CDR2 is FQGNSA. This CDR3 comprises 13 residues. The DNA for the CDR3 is TGTGCCAGCACCGCCGGCGGGGCCTACGAGCAGTACTTC. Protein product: CASTAGGAYEQYF.

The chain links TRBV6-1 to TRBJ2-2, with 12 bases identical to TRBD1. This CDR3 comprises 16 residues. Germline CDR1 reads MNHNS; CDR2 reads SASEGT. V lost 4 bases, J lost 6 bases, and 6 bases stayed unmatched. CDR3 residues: CASSAPGTGGSGELFF. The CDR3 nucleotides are TGTGCCAGCAGTGCTCCCGGGACAGGGGGCTCCGGGGAGCTGTTTTTT.

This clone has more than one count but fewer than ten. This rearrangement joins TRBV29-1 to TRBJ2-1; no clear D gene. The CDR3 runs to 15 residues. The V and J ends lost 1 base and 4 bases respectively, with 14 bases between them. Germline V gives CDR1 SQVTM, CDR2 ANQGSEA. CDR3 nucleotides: TGCAGCGTTGAAGGGTCCTTCCCCCAGTACAATGAGCAGTTCTTC. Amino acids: CSVEGSFPQYNEQFF.

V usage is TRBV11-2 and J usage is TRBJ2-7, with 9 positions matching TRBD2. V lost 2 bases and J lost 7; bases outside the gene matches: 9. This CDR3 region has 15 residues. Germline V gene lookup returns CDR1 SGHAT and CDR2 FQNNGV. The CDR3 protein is CASSLSVVAGVEQYF. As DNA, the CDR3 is TGTGCCAGCAGCTTAAGCGTGGTAGCGGGAGTTGAGCAGTACTTC.

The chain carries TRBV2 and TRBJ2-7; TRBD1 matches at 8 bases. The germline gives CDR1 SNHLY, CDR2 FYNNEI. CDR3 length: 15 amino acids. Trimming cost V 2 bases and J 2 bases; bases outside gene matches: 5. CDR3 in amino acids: CASSESETGAYEQYF. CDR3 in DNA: TGTGCCAGCAGTGAATCTGAGACAGGGGCCTACGAGCAGTACTTC.

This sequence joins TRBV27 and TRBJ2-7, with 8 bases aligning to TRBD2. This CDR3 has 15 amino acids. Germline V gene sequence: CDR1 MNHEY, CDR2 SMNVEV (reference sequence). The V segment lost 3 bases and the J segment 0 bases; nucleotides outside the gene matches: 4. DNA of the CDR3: TGTGCCAGCAGTTTTTACGGGGGGGACTCCTACGAGCAGTACTTC. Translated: CASSFYGGDSYEQYF.

In DNA form, the CDR3 reads TGCAGCGTCGGGACTAGCGGGAGTAGCTCCTACGAGCAGTACTTC. Its protein is CSVGTSGSSSYEQYF. The chain carries TRBV29-1 and TRBJ2-7, with 14 bases fitting TRBD2. CDR1 SQVTM and CDR2 ANQGSEA come from the germline V gene. This CDR3 has 15 amino acids. Germline trimming cut 6 bases from V and 0 bases from J; bases unmatched to any gene: 4.